What follows are 24 T cell receptor beta chains derived from one specimen sequenced in a study of blood T cells in healthy people across ages. Through a sample-barcoded 5' primer and a J-beta primer mix, a second PCR was run for roughly 7 to 12 cycles. Via MiXCR, TCRdb re-called the 5' RACE reads, giving one row per CDR3 protein. The sample holds about 1 million distinct CDR3 sequences, 40% to 50% seen once. Material: blood. Receptors originate from a woman in her sixties in good health.

V and J are TRBV15 and TRBJ2-5, with D perhaps matching TRBD1 (6 bases). The V gene's germline CDR1 is LNHNV and CDR2 YYDKDF (reference sequence). V was shortened by 0 bases and J by 3 bases, with 11 bases between the two germline ends. This CDR3 contains 15 residues. CDR3: CATSREGTTEETQYF. The CDR3 bases are TGTGCCACCAGCAGAGAAGGGACAACCGAAGAGACCCAGTACTTC.

CDR3 sequence: CSARRHSGRAEEQYF. CDR3 bases: TGCAGTGCTAGACGCCATAGCGGGAGGGCTGAGGAGCAGTACTTC. The chain recombines TRBV20-1 with TRBJ2-7, with 11 bases matching TRBD2. Trimming at V came to 2 bases and at J to 7 bases, leaving 10 bases not matched to a gene. CDR3 length: 15 amino acids. Per the germline V gene, CDR1 is DFQATT and CDR2 is SNEGSKA (reference sequence).

This clonotype was observed a handful of times. CDR3 residues: CASTNGAAPRDNEQFF. CDR3 sequence (DNA): TGTGCCAGCACCAACGGAGCTGCCCCTCGAGACAATGAGCAGTTCTTC. V and J are TRBV7-9 and TRBJ2-1; D is ambiguous. The germline CDR1 and CDR2 sequences are SEHNR and FQNEAQ (reference sequence). The V end lost 7 bases, the J end lost 5 bases, and 21 bases lay between the germline ends. The CDR3 extends over 16 amino acids.

This chain links TRBV3-1 with TRBJ1-2; 8 positions match TRBD1. The V gene's germline CDR1 is LGHDT and CDR2 YNNKEL (reference sequence). Unmatched junction bases numbered 6, after V lost 5 bases and J lost 7 bases. The CDR3 consists of 13 residues. CDR3 sequence: CASSDPGGCGYTF. CDR3 DNA: TGTGCCAGCAGCGATCCAGGGGGCTGTGGCTACACCTTC.

The rearrangement joins TRBV4-1 to TRBJ2-5, with 8 bases lining up with TRBD2. Germline V gene sequence: CDR1 MGHRA, CDR2 YSYEKL. Trimming took 1 base from V and 11 from J; bases not matched to a gene: 18. The CDR3 has 17 residues. The DNA of the CDR3 is TGCGCCAGCAGCCAAGCCCGTCTTCCGGGAGGGGGATGTGAGCAGTACTTC. It translates to CASSQARLPGGGCEQYF.

V and J are TRBV5-5 and TRBJ1-5, with D tentatively TRBD1 (5 bases). Per the germline V gene, CDR1 is SGHKS and CDR2 is YYEKEE (reference sequence). The V end was cut by 0 bases, the J end by 9 bases, with 10 bases between. The CDR3 consists of 13 residues. The CDR3 reads CASSLDRLWPQHF. CDR3 nucleotide sequence: TGTGCCAGCAGCTTGGACAGGCTGTGGCCCCAGCATTTT.

This clonotype came up once. DNA for the CDR3: TGTGCCACTCACTATAGAGGACAGGGGGCCCGAAGTGTTGGCACAGATACGCAGTATTTT. Translation gives CATHYRGQGARSVGTDTQYF. This chain uses TRBV27 with TRBJ2-3; 11 bases agree with TRBD1. Germline-derived CDR1 and CDR2 are MNHEY and SMNVEV (reference sequence). V was clipped by 10 bases and J by 1 base; unmatched bases: 22. This CDR3 has 20 residues.

This clonotype appeared a few times. V and J are TRBV9 and TRBJ2-3; D is possibly TRBD2 (6 bases). V dropped 0 bases and J dropped 1 base, with 9 bases sitting between them. The CDR3 covers 15 residues. Germline values: CDR1 SGDLS, CDR2 YYNGEE. The CDR3 bases are TGTGCCAGCAGCGTAGGGTCTAGCGGCACAGATACGCAGTATTTT. It translates to CASSVGSSGTDTQYF.

The gene calls are TRBV7-8 and TRBJ2-1; D call uncertain. The CDR3 consists of 16 residues. Trimming shortened V by 4 bases and J by 9 bases, and 22 bases separated the two germline ends. CDR1 and CDR2 from the germline V gene are SGHVS and FQNEAQ. CDR3 DNA sequence: TGTGCCAGCAGCTCGTCTGGGATTAATTACGGGTCTGAGCAGTTCTTC. The encoded protein is CASSSSGINYGSEQFF.

To note about this clonotype: A read error may produce the germline difference seen at one junction end. This sequence joins TRBV9 and TRBJ2-3; D remains unclear. This CDR3 comprises 13 residues. Germline-derived CDR1 and CDR2 are SGDLS and YYNGEE. CDR3 nucleotide sequence: TGTGCCAGCAGCGTCGAGGTTCCAGATATGCAGTATTTT. This codes for CASSVEVPDMQYF.

A note on this clonotype: Mismatch with germline at one junction end may stem from a read error. The gene calls are TRBV2 and TRBJ2-5; 12 bases fit TRBD2. The DNA end favors TRBJ2-7, so the J call may be wrong. The CDR3 covers 16 residues. Germline assignment: CDR1 SNHLY and CDR2 FYNNEI. The CDR3 spells CVSRPNLAGGGYEQYF. The CDR3 region has the DNA TGTGTCAGCAGACCCAATCTAGCGGGAGGGGGGTACGAGCAGTACTTC.

This clonotype was detected a few times. The rearrangement links TRBV12-3 or TRBV12-4 to TRBJ2-7; 11 nucleotides match TRBD1. V lost 8 bases to trimming and J lost 0 bases; unmatched junction nucleotides: 3. The CDR3 consists of 14 residues. The CDR3 loop is CASAGTGGSYEQYF. The CDR3 coding sequence is TGTGCCAGCGCCGGGACAGGGGGCTCCTACGAGCAGTACTTC.

This chain uses TRBV27 with TRBJ2-5; 8 bases line up with TRBD1. Near its end, the DNA agrees better with TRBJ2-7, so the J call may be wrong. CDR1 and CDR2 from the germline V gene are MNHEY and SMNVEV (reference sequence). This CDR3 region has 14 residues. The CDR3 sequence: CASSFRQGNCEQYF. CDR3 DNA: TGTGCCAGCAGTTTTCGACAGGGGAACTGCGAGCAGTACTTC.

The chain has TRBV6-2 or TRBV6-3 and TRBJ2-7; a possible D gene is TRBD1 (6 bases). There are 14 residues in the CDR3. Germline V gene sequence: CDR1 MNHEY, CDR2 SVGEGT. V lost 7 bases to trimming and J lost 0 bases, with 13 bases between them. This chain's CDR3 is CASITGPLSYEQYF. In DNA form, the CDR3 reads TGTGCCAGCATCACAGGGCCCCTCTCCTACGAGCAGTACTTC.

The V call is TRBV2, the J call TRBJ1-6, with a weak D call TRBD1 (5 bases). Trimming stripped 6 bases from V and 7 bases from J, with 19 bases between. The germline gives CDR1 SNHLY, CDR2 FYNNEI. The CDR3 runs to 16 residues. The CDR3 spells CASRWDRTPANSPLHF. The CDR3 nucleotides are TGTGCCAGCAGGTGGGACCGAACCCCAGCGAATTCACCCCTCCACTTT.

This rearrangement joins TRBV24-1 to TRBJ2-6, with D uncertain. Germline CDR1 is KGHDR and CDR2 is SFDVKD. Trimming took off 9 bases at V and 1 base at J, with 15 bases between the two ends. The CDR3 spans 16 residues. The CDR3 DNA reads as TGTGCCACCTGGGGTCCCGCGCCTTCTGGGGCCAACGTCCTGACTTTC. The encoded protein is CATWGPAPSGANVLTF.

The chain links TRBV6-1 to TRBJ2-4, with D possibly being TRBD2 (6 bases). The CDR3 consists of 14 residues. Per the germline V gene, CDR1 is MNHNS and CDR2 is SASEGT. V lost 7 bases and J 16 bases, leaving 26 bases between the germline ends. CDR3 coding DNA: TGTGCCAGCAAAATTGAAGGACTAATGGAGACCCAATACTTC. Amino acid sequence: CASKIEGLMETQYF.

This chain connects TRBV27 to TRBJ2-5; 7 nucleotides line up with TRBD1. Germline trimming cut 6 bases from V and 4 bases from J; bases unmatched to any gene: 5. CDR1 is MNHEY, CDR2 SMNVEV, per germline (reference sequence). The CDR3 is made up of 13 amino acids. The CDR3 nucleotides are TGTGCCAGCAGAACAGGGGATGGAGAGACCCAGTACTTC. Encoded protein: CASRTGDGETQYF.

The V and J genes are TRBV7-8 and TRBJ1-2, with 8 positions matching TRBD1. The CDR3 covers 17 residues. The ends lost 5 bases at V and 0 bases at J; junction bases unmatched: 11. The V gene's germline CDR1 is SGHVS and CDR2 FQNEAQ. The CDR3 here is CASSKSATGGANYGYTF. CDR3 in DNA: TGTGCCAGCAGCAAAAGCGCCACAGGGGGTGCTAACTATGGCTACACCTTC.

Of note for this clonotype: The junction does not match germline at one end; this may be a read error. V is TRBV27 and J is TRBJ1-2; tentatively, D is TRBD1 (6 bases). There are 13 residues in the CDR3. Germline CDR1 MNHEY, CDR2 SMNVEV (reference sequence). CDR3 coding DNA: TGTGCCAGCAGTTTAACGGGGTACGGGGGCTGCACCTTC. Protein product: CASSLTGYGGCTF.

The chain links TRBV7-9 to TRBJ2-3, with TRBD2 as a possible D gene (6 bases). CDR1 is SEHNR and CDR2 is FQNEAQ in the germline V gene (reference sequence). Between the trimmed V and J ends, which lost 1 base and 5 bases, there was a span of 16 bases. The CDR3 has 16 amino acids. CDR3 in DNA: TGTGCCAGCAGCTTAGAAGGCGGGACCTGGGGAGATACGCAGTATTTT. This gives the protein CASSLEGGTWGDTQYF.

In this sample, this clonotype turned up a few times. The CDR3 DNA follows: TGTGCCAGCAGTTGGAAGGGAAATGGCTACACCTTC. This codes for CASSWKGNGYTF. The rearrangement joins TRBV27 to TRBJ1-2; D gene unclear. The germline gives CDR1 MNHEY, CDR2 SMNVEV (reference sequence). The CDR3 loop spans 12 amino acids. Trimming took 4 bases from V and 6 from J, leaving 9 bases between them.

The chain employs TRBV20-1 and TRBJ2-7; D unclear. From germline, CDR1 is DFQATT and CDR2 SNEGSKA (reference sequence). The CDR3 contains 13 residues. Between the trimmed V and J ends, which lost 0 bases and 3 bases, there was a span of 9 bases. The CDR3 region is CSARDGLRYEQYF. CDR3 nucleotides: TGCAGTGCTAGAGATGGTTTGCGCTACGAGCAGTACTTC.

The genes are TRBV7-8 and TRBJ2-3, with 8 bases fitting TRBD1. Germline trimming cut 5 bases from V and 2 bases from J; bases unmatched to any gene: 12. The CDR3 is made up of 17 amino acids. Per the germline V gene, CDR1 is SGHVS and CDR2 is FQNEAQ. The CDR3 DNA is TGTGCCAGCAGCCACGCGCGACAGGGGCCTACCACAGATACGCAGTATTTT. It yields the protein CASSHARQGPTTDTQYF.